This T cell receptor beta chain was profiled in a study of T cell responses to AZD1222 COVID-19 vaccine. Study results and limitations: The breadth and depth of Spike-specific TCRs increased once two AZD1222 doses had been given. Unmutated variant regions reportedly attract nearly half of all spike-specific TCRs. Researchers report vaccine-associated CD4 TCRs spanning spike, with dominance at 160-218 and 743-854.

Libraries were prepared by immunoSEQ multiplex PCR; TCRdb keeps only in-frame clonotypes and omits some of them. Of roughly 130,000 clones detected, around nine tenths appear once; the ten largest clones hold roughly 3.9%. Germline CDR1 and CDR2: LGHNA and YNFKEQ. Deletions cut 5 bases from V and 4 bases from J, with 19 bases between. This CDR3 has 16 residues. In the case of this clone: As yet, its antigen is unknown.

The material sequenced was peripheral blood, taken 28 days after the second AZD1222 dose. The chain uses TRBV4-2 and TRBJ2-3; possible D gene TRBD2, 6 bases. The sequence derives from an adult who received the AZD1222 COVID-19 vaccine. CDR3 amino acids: CASSNSDGERADTQYF. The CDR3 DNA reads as TGTGCCAGCAGCAACTCGGACGGGGAGCGGGCAGATACGCAGTATTTT.